The 28 T cell receptor beta chains below all came from one sample that was sequenced in a study of PD-1 blockade in classical Hodgkin lymphoma. Described time point: cycle 4 day 1 (C4D1), after around six weeks of nivolumab. Every patient had relapsed following autologous stem cell transplantation, and cohorts differed in brentuximab vedotin exposure. Produced via immunoSEQ multiplex PCR; TCRdb's table is partial and in-frame only. The data contain tens of thousands of clones, about 72% of them singletons. Here the sequenced sample was peripheral blood mononuclear cells (PBMCs), taken before the fourth cycle of nivolumab. All receptors come from a human donor with classical Hodgkin lymphoma.

J is TRBJ1-1 and V is TRBV19, with D possibly matching TRBD1 (5 bases). Trimming left V 9 bases short and J 5 bases short, with 7 bases between. The germline CDR1 and CDR2 sequences are LNHDA and SQIVND (reference sequence). This CDR3 has 10 residues. This CDR3 is CASGGTEAFF. CDR3 bases: TGTGCCAGCGGGGGGACTGAAGCTTTCTTT.

The rearrangement links TRBV5-8 to TRBJ2-3, with D hard to call. CDR3 size: 13 residues. The V gene's germline CDR1 is SGHTS and CDR2 YDEGEE. Trimming removed 1 base from V and 4 bases from J, with 7 bases in between. The CDR3 loop reads CASSLRSSDTQYF. The CDR3 DNA sequence: TGTGCCAGCAGCTTGAGGAGTTCAGATACGCAGTATTTT.

The genes are TRBV5-1 and TRBJ2-1; weak D call: TRBD1 (6 bases). V was pared by 4 bases and J by 6 bases, with 17 bases between. The CDR3 covers 15 residues. Per the germline V gene, CDR1 is SGHRS and CDR2 is YFSETQ. The CDR3 nucleotides are TGCGCCAGCAGCCAGGACAGCAACTATTTCAATGAGCAGTTCTTC. The encoded protein is CASSQDSNYFNEQFF.

The chain carries TRBV5-4 and TRBJ2-2; 8 nucleotides align to TRBD2. CDR1 is SGHNT, CDR2 YYREEE, per germline (reference sequence). V gave up 4 bases and J gave up 1 base; unmatched junction bases: 9. The CDR3 runs 17 residues. Written as DNA, the CDR3 is TGTGCCAGCAGCCTCCTGGCCAGCGGGAGGAACACCGGGGAGCTGTTTTTT. This codes for CASSLLASGRNTGELFF.

This chain links TRBV27 with TRBJ2-3; 11 bases are a match to TRBD2. The CDR3 loop spans 16 amino acids. CDR1 is MNHEY, CDR2 SMNVEV, per germline (reference sequence). J was trimmed by 2 bases and V by 5 bases; bases with no gene match: 6. The CDR3: CASSVISGRATDTQYF. The DNA for the CDR3 is TGTGCCAGCAGTGTGATTAGCGGGAGGGCCACAGATACGCAGTATTTT.

The genes are TRBV5-1 and TRBJ2-5; 11 bases line up with TRBD2. V gave up 2 bases and J gave up 5 bases; unmatched junction bases: 11. The CDR3 sequence is 17 residues long. CDR1 is SGHRS, CDR2 YFSETQ, per germline. This CDR3 is CASSLLSGGAQGETQYF. For the CDR3, the DNA is TGCGCCAGCAGCTTACTTAGCGGGGGGGCTCAAGGGGAGACCCAGTACTTC.

J is TRBJ2-7 and V is TRBV7-6; TRBD1 matches at 10 bases. This CDR3 has 13 amino acids. CDR1 and CDR2 (germline): SGHVS, FNYEAQ. Trimming at V came to 4 bases and at J to 5 bases, leaving 2 bases not matched to a gene. CDR3 sequence: CASSSDRGDEQYF. The CDR3 DNA follows: TGTGCCAGCAGCTCGGACAGGGGGGACGAGCAGTACTTC.

This clone occurred a few times. The chain joins TRBV19 to TRBJ1-2; TRBD1 might be the D (6 bases). The V end was cut by 6 bases, the J end by 2 bases, with 10 bases between. Per germline, CDR1 LNHDA and CDR2 SQIVND (reference sequence). CDR3 size: 13 residues. The CDR3: CASRLDRNYGYTF. CDR3 sequence (DNA): TGTGCCAGTAGACTGGACAGAAACTATGGCTACACCTTC.

The chain links TRBV4-2 to TRBJ2-3; 8 bases line up with TRBD2. This CDR3 has 17 amino acids. V was pared by 1 base and J by 0 bases, with 6 bases of the junction left unmatched. Germline CDR1 LGHNA, CDR2 YNFKEQ. The CDR3 spells CASSQGGTRASTDTQYF. The CDR3 nucleotides read TGTGCCAGCAGCCAAGGAGGGACTAGAGCTAGCACAGATACGCAGTATTTT.

The chain is built from TRBV28 and TRBJ2-1; 7 positions agree with TRBD2. There are 13 residues in the CDR3. Losses at the gene ends were 5 bases for V and 7 bases for J; bases not matched to a gene: 5. The germline V gene has CDR1 MDHEN and CDR2 SYDVKM. DNA of the CDR3: TGTGCCAGCAGTAAACTAGCGCTAAATGAGCAGTTCTTC. It yields the protein CASSKLALNEQFF.

This clone was recorded a few times. The gene calls are TRBV11-3 and TRBJ2-3; tentative D call: TRBD1 (6 bases). The V gene lost 4 bases and the J gene lost 2 bases, with 19 bases spanning the gap. Looked up from germline, CDR1 is SGHNT and CDR2 is YENEEA. The CDR3 sequence is 17 residues long. This CDR3 reads CASSSRFIQGSTDTQYF. CDR3 nucleotides: TGTGCCAGCAGCTCGAGATTCATACAGGGTTCCACAGATACGCAGTATTTT. The full variable domain, in which reference TRBV11-3 and TRBJ2-3 provide the parts outside the CDR3, is EAGVVQSPRYKIIEKKQPVAFWCNPISGHNTLYWYLQNLGQGPELLIRYENEEAVDDSQLPKDRFSAERLKGVDSTLKIQPAELGDSAVYLCASSSRFIQGSTDTQYFGPGTRLTVL.

This chain uses TRBV5-1 with TRBJ2-5; D gene ambiguous. This CDR3 has 11 amino acids. Between the trimmed V and J ends, which lost 0 bases and 7 bases, there was a span of 4 bases. In germline, CDR1 is SGHRS, CDR2 YFSETQ. The CDR3, as DNA: TGCGCCAGCAGCTTGGACGGGACCCAGTACTTC. This sequence encodes CASSLDGTQYF.

The chain combines TRBV2 with TRBJ2-7; D is undetermined. V lost 2 bases and J 6 bases, leaving 8 bases between the germline ends. The CDR3 has 12 amino acids. Germline assignment: CDR1 SNHLY and CDR2 FYNNEI. The CDR3 loop reads CASSEMFGEQYF. The CDR3, as DNA: TGTGCCAGCAGTGAAATGTTTGGCGAGCAGTACTTC.

The CDR3 here is CAISVGEKETQYF. CDR3 bases: TGTGCCATCAGTGTAGGAGAAAAAGAGACCCAGTACTTC. The rearrangement links TRBV10-3 to TRBJ2-5; D call uncertain. Germline CDR1 is ENHRY and CDR2 is SYGVKD. The CDR3 consists of 13 residues. V lost 4 bases, J lost 3 bases, and 9 bases lay in between.

The chain uses TRBV9 and TRBJ2-1; D is uncertain. Trimming took 3 bases from V and 4 from J, leaving 14 bases between them. Germline V CDR1 and CDR2: SGDLS, YYNGEE. This CDR3 has 15 residues. The CDR3: CASSEVEVLYNEQFF. The CDR3 DNA reads as TGTGCCAGCAGCGAGGTAGAGGTCTTGTACAATGAGCAGTTCTTC.

J is TRBJ2-1 and V is TRBV7-2; D is unclear. CDR1 and CDR2 from the germline V gene are SGHTA and FQGNSA. This CDR3 is built from 15 residues. Trimming stripped 1 base from V and 0 bases from J, with 7 bases between. CDR3 residues: CASSLEQSSYNEQFF. Written as DNA, the CDR3 is TGTGCCAGCAGCTTAGAACAGAGCTCCTACAATGAGCAGTTCTTC.

This chain connects TRBV7-2 to TRBJ2-7, with D perhaps TRBD1 (6 bases). CDR3 length equals 14 residues. CDR1 and CDR2 (germline): SGHTA, FQGNSA. Trimming cost V 7 bases and J 3 bases, with 16 bases left between them. The CDR3 DNA is TGTGCCAGCAACCGGATAACAGGGAACTACGAGCAGTACTTC. Translation: CASNRITGNYEQYF.

J is TRBJ1-1 and V is TRBV6-5; D might be TRBD1 (5 bases). The V gene's germline CDR1 is MNHEY and CDR2 SVGAGI. This CDR3 has 14 residues. Trimming cost V 2 bases and J 4 bases, with 11 bases left between them. DNA for the CDR3: TGTGCCAGCAGTTACAAGGCCGGGGCCACTGAAGCTTTCTTT. The encoded protein is CASSYKAGATEAFF.

The chain couples TRBV28 to TRBJ2-4, with D perhaps matching TRBD1 (6 bases). This CDR3 has 13 residues. Germline CDR1 reads MDHEN; CDR2 reads SYDVKM. Trimming cost V 5 bases and J 3 bases, with 8 bases left between them. CDR3 bases: TGTGCCAGCAGTCCAGGGGACAAAAACATTCAGTACTTC. This translates into CASSPGDKNIQYF.

The chain has TRBV7-9 and TRBJ1-2; a weak D match, TRBD1 (5 bases). The CDR3 length is 16 residues. Germline loops: CDR1 SEHNR, CDR2 FQNEAQ (reference sequence). V was trimmed by 5 bases and J by 0 bases, leaving 16 bases between them. The CDR3 spells CASSPQTVMPNYGYTF. The DNA of the CDR3 is TGTGCCAGCAGCCCACAGACAGTAATGCCTAACTATGGCTACACCTTC. The variable domain in full, with the rest retrieved from reference TRBV7-9 and TRBJ1-2, is DTGVSQNPRHKITKRGQNVTFRCDPISEHNRLYWYRQTLGQGPEFLTYFQNEAQLEKSRLLSDRFSAERPKGSFSTLEIQRTEQGDSAMYLCASSPQTVMPNYGYTFGSGTRLTVV.

This sequence joins TRBV5-1 and TRBJ1-2, with a tentative D call TRBD1 (5 bases). CDR3 length: 16 amino acids. Germline V gene data show CDR1 as SGHRS and CDR2 as YFSETQ. Between the trimmed V and J ends, which lost 0 bases and 0 bases, there was a span of 12 bases. CDR3 loop: CASSLGQGLSNYGYTF. The DNA of the CDR3 is TGCGCCAGCAGCTTGGGGCAGGGCTTATCTAACTATGGCTACACCTTC.

The chain carries TRBV7-7 and TRBJ2-5; a weak D match, TRBD2 (7 bases). CDR1 and CDR2 from the germline V gene are SSHAT and FNYEAQ (reference sequence). The germline V and J ends were trimmed by 5 bases and 1 base, with 29 bases remaining between them. The CDR3 has 20 amino acids. The CDR3 DNA is TGTGCCAGCAGCACTAACCCGGAGGGGGGGGTCTTGGGAATCCAAGAGACCCAGTACTTC. This encodes CASSTNPEGGVLGIQETQYF.

This chain uses TRBV30 with TRBJ1-1, with D maybe TRBD1 (6 bases). CDR1 is GTSNPN, CDR2 SVGIG, per germline (reference sequence). The CDR3 has 15 residues. V was shortened by 1 base and J by 1 base, with 13 bases between the two germline ends. The CDR3 reads CAWSAQGKRNTEAFF. CDR3 bases: TGTGCCTGGAGTGCACAGGGAAAAAGGAACACTGAAGCTTTCTTT.

The chain couples TRBV25-1 to TRBJ2-2, with D maybe TRBD1 (5 bases). The CDR3 loop spans 16 amino acids. Trimming removed 8 bases at V and 4 bases at J, with 20 bases between. From germline, CDR1 is MGHDK and CDR2 SYGVNS. CDR3 region: CASFPSRERGTGELFF. The CDR3 nucleotides read TGTGCCAGCTTCCCGAGCAGGGAAAGAGGCACCGGGGAGCTGTTTTTT.

This clone was seen once. The chain employs TRBV5-4 and TRBJ2-5; D is undetermined. The germline gives CDR1 SGHNT, CDR2 YYREEE (reference sequence). V lost 5 bases, J lost 3 bases, and 11 bases lay in between. The CDR3 is 13 amino acids. CDR3 loop: CASSSTAKETQYF. The CDR3 DNA reads TGTGCCAGCAGTTCGACGGCGAAAGAGACCCAGTACTTC.

The chain recombines TRBV9 with TRBJ2-7; weak D call: TRBD1 (5 bases). Per germline, CDR1 SGDLS and CDR2 YYNGEE. V shed 0 bases and J shed 2 bases, with 9 bases lying between them. This CDR3 has 14 amino acids. DNA for the CDR3: TGTGCCAGCAGCGTAGTCCCAGGGACCTACGAGCAGTACTTC. As protein: CASSVVPGTYEQYF.

The rearrangement links TRBV11-1 to TRBJ2-5, with D hard to call. This CDR3 has 14 residues. The germline V gene has CDR1 SGHAT and CDR2 FQDESV (reference sequence). V was cut by 5 bases and J by 4 bases, with 14 bases left in between. The CDR3: CASSRWLSAETQYF. The CDR3 bases are TGTGCCAGCAGCCGATGGTTAAGTGCAGAGACCCAGTACTTC.

This chain connects TRBV7-3 to TRBJ2-7; TRBD1 aligns across 7 bases. With 3 bases clipped from V and 4 bases from J, the junction kept 3 bases outside the gene matches. From germline, CDR1 is SGHTA and CDR2 FQGTGA. CDR3 length: 13 amino acids. The chain's CDR3 is CASSFNRGYEQYF. CDR3 DNA sequence: TGTGCCAGCAGCTTTAACAGGGGATACGAGCAGTACTTC.